The rows below give T cell receptor beta chains drawn from one sample of a study of blood T cell repertoires in COVID-19. Assay used: immunoSEQ multiplex PCR; TCRdb lists only in-frame clones, some missing. The table shows about 270,000 clones, with more than 80% occurring only once. Sequencing input: PBMCs or T cells enriched from blood (not recorded which). These receptors were collected from a woman in her twenties or thirties with acute COVID-19. The CDR3 runs from the conserved cysteine through the conserved F or W. A D gene is named only where the DNA matches it firmly. Size is omitted from some rows. Given values are once, few, many or a class for expanded clones.

J | D | V | size | CDR3 | DNA
TRBJ2-1 | TRBD2 | TRBV19 | once | CASSMGTSGRVYRYNEQFF | TGTGCCAGTAGTATGGGGACTAGCGGGAGAGTTTATCGGTACAATGAGCAGTTCTTC
TRBJ2-3 | TRBD1 | TRBV5-4 | once | CASSGPGQGSDTQYF | TGTGCCAGCAGCGGACCGGGACAGGGCTCAGATACGCAGTATTTT
TRBJ1-3 | - | TRBV30 | - | CAWSVGDSTSGNTIYF | TGTGCCTGGAGTGTAGGCGACAGTACCTCTGGAAACACCATATATTTT
TRBJ2-1 | TRBD2 | TRBV5-1 | - | CASSLGTSGEYNEQFF | TGCGCCAGCAGCTTGGGTACTAGCGGGGAATACAATGAGCAGTTCTTC
TRBJ1-4 | - | TRBV21-1 | - | CASSYWEIISEKLFF | TGTGCCAGCAGCTACTGGGAGATCATTTCGGAAAAACTGTTTTTT
TRBJ2-3 | TRBD2 | TRBV28 | - | CASTLGLAGTDTQYF | TGTGCCAGCACCCTGGGACTAGCGGGAACCGATACGCAGTATTTT
TRBJ2-2 | - | TRBV19 | once | CASRKDRPANTGELFF | TGTGCCAGTAGAAAAGACAGGCCCGCGAACACCGGGGAGCTGTTTTTT
TRBJ2-3 | TRBD1 | TRBV5-1 | - | CASSFQGQGGSDTQYF | TGCGCCAGCAGCTTCCAGGGACAGGGAGGTTCAGATACGCAGTATTTT
TRBJ2-5 | TRBD1 | TRBV4-1 | - | CASSQAGQENQETQYF | TGCGCCAGCAGCCAGGCGGGACAGGAAAACCAAGAGACCCAGTACTTC
TRBJ2-6 | TRBD1 | TRBV3-1/TRBV3-2 | - | CASSGRDSHPSGANVLTF | TGTGCCAGCAGCGGACGGGACAGTCACCCCTCTGGGGCCAACGTCCTGACTTTC
TRBJ1-1 | - | TRBV7-6 | - | CASSLARGKVFTEAFF | TGTGCCAGCAGCTTAGCCAGGGGAAAGGTGTTCACTGAAGCTTTCTTT
TRBJ2-1 | TRBD2 | TRBV7-3 | - | CASSLNTGGNEQFF | TGTGCCAGCAGCTTAAATACGGGGGGCAATGAGCAGTTCTTC
TRBJ2-3 | TRBD2 | TRBV3-1/TRBV3-2 | - | CASSRSGGAFTDTQYF | TGTGCCAGCAGCCGGTCGGGGGGAGCCTTCACAGATACGCAGTATTTT
TRBJ2-7 | - | TRBV10-2 | - | CASSEGPRGHSYEQYF | TGCGCCAGCAGTGAGGGTCCGCGGGGGCACTCCTACGAGCAGTACTTC
TRBJ2-3 | - | TRBV19 | - | CASSISRRELADTQYF | TGTGCCAGTAGTATTTCTAGGAGGGAGCTTGCAGATACGCAGTATTTT
TRBJ2-7 | TRBD2 | TRBV11-2 | - | CASSAGTSSEQYF | TGTGCCAGCAGCGCCGGGACTAGCTCCGAGCAGTACTTC
TRBJ2-1 | - | TRBV4-1 | once | CASSRFGGPYNEQFF | TGCGCCAGCAGCCGCTTTGGAGGACCCTACAATGAGCAGTTCTTC
TRBJ2-1 | - | TRBV3-1/TRBV3-2 | - | CASSQGNPYNEQFF | TGTGCCAGCAGCCAAGGTAATCCCTACAATGAGCAGTTCTTC
TRBJ2-1 | TRBD2 | TRBV7-9 | - | CASSLVIAGGLNEQFF | TGTGCCAGCAGCTTAGTAATAGCGGGAGGGTTGAATGAGCAGTTCTTC
TRBJ1-5 | - | TRBV28 | - | CASRVEGFDQPQHF | TGTGCCAGCAGGGTCGAGGGTTTTGACCAGCCCCAGCATTTT
TRBJ2-2 | - | TRBV18 | - | CASSPGTPHTGELFF | TGTGCCAGCTCACCCGGGACTCCCCACACCGGGGAGCTGTTTTTT
TRBJ2-7 | - | TRBV13 | - | CASSPMFSMSSYEQYF | TGTGCCAGCAGCCCCATGTTTAGTATGAGCTCCTACGAGCAGTACTTC